The clone carrying this T cell receptor (beta chain) was picked up many times. Its matching antigen is unknown. Germline V gene lookup returns CDR1 SGHAT and CDR2 FQNNGV. V lost 5 bases and J lost 3, with 11 bases in between. The CDR3 has 13 residues. TCRdb re-called the RT-PCR reads through MiXCR, storing one row per CDR3 protein. The table includes almost 600,000 distinct CDR3 sequences, approximately 14% detected once. This entry is derived from a study of response to subunit inactivated influenza vaccine. Study-level findings and limits: The authors put forward the suggestion that each seasonal influenza vaccination may bring in only a limited number of new T cells.

This sample comprised PBMCs from blood, obtained 11 to 12 days after vaccination. V and J are TRBV11-2 and TRBJ2-7; D unclear. This clonotype originated in a middle-aged man who received an inactivated influenza vaccine. CDR3 in DNA: TGTGCCAGCAGCCTACGGGCTCTCTACGAGCAGTACTTC. Translating gives CASSLRALYEQYF. Together with reference TRBV11-2 and TRBJ2-7, the CDR3 gives the full variable domain: EAGVAQSPRYKIIEKRQSVAFWCNPISGHATLYWYQQILGQGPKLLIQFQNNGVVDDSQLPKDRFSAERLKGVDSTLKIQPAKLEDSAVYLCASSLRALYEQYFGPGTRLTVT.